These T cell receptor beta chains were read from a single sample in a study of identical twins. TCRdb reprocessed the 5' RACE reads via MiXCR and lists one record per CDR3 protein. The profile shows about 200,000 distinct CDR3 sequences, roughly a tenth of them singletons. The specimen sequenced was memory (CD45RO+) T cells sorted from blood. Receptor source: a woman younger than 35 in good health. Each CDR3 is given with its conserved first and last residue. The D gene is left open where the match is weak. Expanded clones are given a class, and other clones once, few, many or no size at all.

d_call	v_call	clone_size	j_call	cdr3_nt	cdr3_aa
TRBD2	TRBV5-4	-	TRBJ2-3	TGTGCCAGCAGCCCAAGCGGGACGCCCTTGGATACGCAGTATTTT	CASSPSGTPLDTQYF
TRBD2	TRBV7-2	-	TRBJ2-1	TGTGCCAGCAGCTTAGCGGGGACTAGCGGGAGGGAAGAGCAGTTCTTC	CASSLAGTSGREEQFF
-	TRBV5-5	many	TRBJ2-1	TGTGCCAGCAGCTTGGGTCCGTCGAATGAGCAGTTCTTC	CASSLGPSNEQFF
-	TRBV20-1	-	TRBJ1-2	TGCAGTGCTTTACAGGGCTTATGGGCGTATGGCTACACCTTC	CSALQGLWAYGYTF
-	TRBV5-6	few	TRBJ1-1	TGTGCCAGCAGCTGGGGATATGAGATGGCTGAAGCTTTCTTT	CASSWGYEMAEAFF
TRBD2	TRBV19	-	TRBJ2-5	TGTGCCAGTAGTAGCCTTGGACTAGCGCCCCAAGAGACCCAGTACTTC	CASSSLGLAPQETQYF
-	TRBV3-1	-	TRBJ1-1	TGTGCCAGCAGCCAGAGAAACACTGAAGCTTTCTTT	CASSQRNTEAFF
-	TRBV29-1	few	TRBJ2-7	TGCAGCGTTCGGACCCAACGCAACGAGCAGTACTTC	CSVRTQRNEQYF
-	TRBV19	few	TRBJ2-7	TGTCCCGGGACAAACTCCTACGAGCAGTACTTC	CPGTNSYEQYF
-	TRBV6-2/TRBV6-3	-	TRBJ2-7	TGTGCCGGATGGGGTGAGGAGCAGTACTTC	CAGWGEEQYF
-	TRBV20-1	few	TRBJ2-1	TGCAGTGCTAACCGGGCCAGGGAATACAATGAGCAGTTCTTC	CSANRAREYNEQFF
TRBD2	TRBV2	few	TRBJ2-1	TGTGCCAGCCGGGCAAGCGGGGTATACAATGAGCAGTTCTTC	CASRASGVYNEQFF
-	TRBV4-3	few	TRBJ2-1	TGCGCCAGCAGCGTATCAATAAGAGATGAGCAGTTCTTC	CASSVSIRDEQFF
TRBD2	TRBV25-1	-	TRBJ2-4	TGTGCCAGCAGTGATTCGGGGGGCAAAAACATTCAGTACTTC	CASSDSGGKNIQYF
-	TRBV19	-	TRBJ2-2	TGTGCCAGCCAGACACCTGACGGATTAAACACCGGGGAGCTGTTTTTT	CASQTPDGLNTGELFF
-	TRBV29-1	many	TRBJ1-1	TGCAGCGCCTTAGGGAGGGTCACTGAAGCTTTCTTT	CSALGRVTEAFF
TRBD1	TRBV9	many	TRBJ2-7	TGTGCCAGCAGCGTTGGGACAGGGGACTACGAGCAGTACTTC	CASSVGTGDYEQYF
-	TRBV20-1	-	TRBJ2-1	TGCAGTGCCCTCTCCGCCGAGCGGCCCTCGGATGAGCAGTTCTTC	CSALSAERPSDEQFF
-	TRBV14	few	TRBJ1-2	TGTGCCAGCAGCCAAGATCGGGACTATGGCTACACCTTC	CASSQDRDYGYTF
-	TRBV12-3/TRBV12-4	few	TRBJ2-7	TGTGCCAGCAGTTTACTGGGCGGAGCCTCTCTCGAGCAGTACTTC	CASSLLGGASLEQYF
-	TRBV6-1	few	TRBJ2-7	TGTGCCAGCAGTCTCCAGGAGGGTCCCACCTACGAGCAGTACTTC	CASSLQEGPTYEQYF
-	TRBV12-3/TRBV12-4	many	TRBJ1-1	TGTGCCAGCAGTGCCCTCCAGGGGACTGAAGCTTTCTTT	CASSALQGTEAFF
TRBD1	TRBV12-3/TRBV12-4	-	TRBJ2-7	TGTGCCAGCAGTCGACAGGGGGCGCGGGAGCAGTACTTC	CASSRQGAREQYF
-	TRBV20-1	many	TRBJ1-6	TGCAGTGCTAGATCCGGGGGGCAGAGTTCACCCCTCCACTTT	CSARSGGQSSPLHF
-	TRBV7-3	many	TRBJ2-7	TGTGCCAGCAGCTTATTTCCCTCCTACGAGCAGTACTTC	CASSLFPSYEQYF
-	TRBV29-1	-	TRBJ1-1	TGCAGCGTAGCCCTGGAGGGGGACACTGAAGCTTTCTTT	CSVALEGDTEAFF
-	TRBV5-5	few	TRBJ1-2	TGTGCCAGCAGCCCGACGGGTGGGGCCTATGGCTACACCTTC	CASSPTGGAYGYTF
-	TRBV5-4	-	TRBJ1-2	TGTGCCAGCAGCTCCCCGGGAGGAAGGGATATCGACACCTTC	CASSSPGGRDIDTF
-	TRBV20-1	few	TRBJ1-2	TGCAGTGCGAGATCAGGGTTGGATGGCTACACCTTC	CSARSGLDGYTF
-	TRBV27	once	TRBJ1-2	TGTGCCAGCAGGGGAACAGGGCATCTTTTATCCTATGGCTACACCTTC	CASRGTGHLLSYGYTF
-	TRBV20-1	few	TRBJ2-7	TGCAGTGCTAGAAGAGGCTACGAGCAGTACTTC	CSARRGYEQYF
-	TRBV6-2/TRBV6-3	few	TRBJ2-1	TGTGCCAGCAGACGCGGGAGGACAGGGGAATACAATGAGCAGTTCTTC	CASRRGRTGEYNEQFF
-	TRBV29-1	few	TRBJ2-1	TGCAGCGTTGAAACTGGCGGGATTCTATCCTACAATGAGCAGTTCTTC	CSVETGGILSYNEQFF
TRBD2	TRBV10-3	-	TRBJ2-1	TGTGCCATCAGGAGACGGGGGGGGGGCTCCTACAATGAGCAGTTCTTC	CAIRRRGGGSYNEQFF
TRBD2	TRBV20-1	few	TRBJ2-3	TGCAGTGCTAGATATAGCGGGGGGACAGATACGCAGTATTTT	CSARYSGGTDTQYF